Sequencing of this T cell receptor beta chain was carried out in a study of cytotoxic CD8 clonotypes in ibrutinib-treated CLL. Findings of the study overall: Clonality (at baseline) was higher than in age-matched healthy donors and tracked circulating CD8+ T-cell counts.

Profiling relied on immunoSEQ multiplex PCR, and the TCRdb table lists in-frame clones only, not all of them. The repertoire has 12,000 or so clones, around 80% of them found once; the top ten carry 20% to 25%. On this clone: What it binds is unknown.

The sequenced sample was PBMCs, obtained at disease progression, from a patient treated with ibrutinib. The origin of this receptor is a human donor with chronic lymphocytic leukemia.

Here the CDR3 reads CASSSGPSIEGNQPQHF. DNA for the CDR3: TGTGCCAGCAGCTCCGGGCCTAGCATAGAGGGCAATCAGCCCCAGCATTTT. This chain links TRBV7-9 with TRBJ1-5; no reliable D call. Germline CDR1 and CDR2: SEHNR and FQNEAQ (reference sequence). This CDR3 has 17 amino acids. V lost 4 bases to trimming and J lost 2 bases, with 18 bases between them.